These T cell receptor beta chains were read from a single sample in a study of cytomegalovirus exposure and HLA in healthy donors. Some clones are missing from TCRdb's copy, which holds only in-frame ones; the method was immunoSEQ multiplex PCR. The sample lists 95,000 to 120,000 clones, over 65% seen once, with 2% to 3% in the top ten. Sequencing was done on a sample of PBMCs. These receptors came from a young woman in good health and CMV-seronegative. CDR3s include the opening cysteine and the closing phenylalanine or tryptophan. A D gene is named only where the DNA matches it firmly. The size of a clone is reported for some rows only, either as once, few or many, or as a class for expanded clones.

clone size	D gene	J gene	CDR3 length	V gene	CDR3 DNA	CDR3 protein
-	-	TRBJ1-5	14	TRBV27	TGTGCCAGCAGTTTCCGGTCTAGCAATCAGCCCCAGCATTTT	CASSFRSSNQPQHF
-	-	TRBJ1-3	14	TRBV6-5	TGTGCCAGCAGTCCCCAGGGCCTGAGGAACACCATATATTTT	CASSPQGLRNTIYF
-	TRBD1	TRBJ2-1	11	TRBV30	TGTGCCTGGAGTATCCGGGACAGGCAGTTCTTC	CAWSIRDRQFF
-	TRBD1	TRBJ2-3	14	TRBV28	TGTGCCAGCAGGAGACAGGGGAAGACAGATACGCAGTATTTT	CASRRQGKTDTQYF
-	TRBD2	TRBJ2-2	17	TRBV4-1	TGCGCCAGCAGCCAAGAATGGGGGGGGGCGAACACCGGGGAGCTGTTTTTT	CASSQEWGGANTGELFF
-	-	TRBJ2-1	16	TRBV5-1	TGCGCCAGCAGCGCGGCCGTCGGCCGACTCTACAATGAGCAGTTCTTC	CASSAAVGRLYNEQFF
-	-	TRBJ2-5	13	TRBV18	TGTGCCAGCTCACCACTTAAGGACAAGACCCAGTACTTC	CASSPLKDKTQYF
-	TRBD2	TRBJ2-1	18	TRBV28	TGTGCCAGCAGTTCCCCAAGGACTAGCGGGAGAACCTACAATGAGCAGTTCTTC	CASSSPRTSGRTYNEQFF
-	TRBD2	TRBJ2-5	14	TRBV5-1	TGCGCCAGCAGCTCGGGACTAGTAAAGGAGACCCAGTACTTC	CASSSGLVKETQYF
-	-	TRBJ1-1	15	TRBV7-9	TGTGCCAGCAGCCAAATGGGGGCCGGGGACACTGAAGCTTTCTTT	CASSQMGAGDTEAFF
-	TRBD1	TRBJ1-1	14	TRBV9	TGTGCCAGCAGCCCAGGGACGGGGACAGCTGAAGCTTTCTTT	CASSPGTGTAEAFF
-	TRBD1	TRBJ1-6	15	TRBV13	TGTGCCAGCAGCTCTCGTACAGGGGCGGGTTCACCCCTCCACTTT	CASSSRTGAGSPLHF
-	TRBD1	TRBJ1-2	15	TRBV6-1	TGTGCCAGCAGTGAACCGGGACAGGGGAAGGGTGGCTACACCTTC	CASSEPGQGKGGYTF
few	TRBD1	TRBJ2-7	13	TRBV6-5	TGTGCCAGCAGCCGGGACAGAGTCTACGAGCAGTACTTC	CASSRDRVYEQYF
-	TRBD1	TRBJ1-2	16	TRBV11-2	TGTGCCAGCAGCTTCAATGGTGACAGGGGGCTATATGGCTACACCTTC	CASSFNGDRGLYGYTF
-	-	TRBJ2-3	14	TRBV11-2	TGTGCCAGCAGCTCCCCCAACAGGGTAGATACGCAGTATTTT	CASSSPNRVDTQYF
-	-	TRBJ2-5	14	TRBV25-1	TGTGCCAGCAGTGGGCTTCAGTACCAAGAGACCCAGTACTTC	CASSGLQYQETQYF
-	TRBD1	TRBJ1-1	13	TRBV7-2	TGTGCCAGCAGCGACAGGGGGGACACTGAAGCTTTCTTT	CASSDRGDTEAFF
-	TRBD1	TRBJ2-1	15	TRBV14	TGTGCCAGCAGCCCTCGATTGGGACAGTACAATGAGCAGTTCTTC	CASSPRLGQYNEQFF
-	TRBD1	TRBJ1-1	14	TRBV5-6	TGTGCCAGCAGCTTGGTGAGGGGGCTCACTGAAGCTTTCTTT	CASSLVRGLTEAFF
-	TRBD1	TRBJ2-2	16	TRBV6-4	TGTGCCAGCAGTGACTCGATCGAGAGGGGGCCCGGGGAGCTGTTTTTT	CASSDSIERGPGELFF
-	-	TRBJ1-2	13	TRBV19	TGTGCCAGTAGTCCCCGGGACTACTATGGCTACACCTTC	CASSPRDYYGYTF
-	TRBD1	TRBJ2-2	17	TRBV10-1	TGCGCCAGCAGTGAGCCCAAGCAGGGGGCTCCGACCGGGGAGCTGTTTTTT	CASSEPKQGAPTGELFF
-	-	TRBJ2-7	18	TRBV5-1	TGCGCCAGCAGCTTGGGCACGATTCTACCTCCTTACTCCTACGAGCAGTACTTC	CASSLGTILPPYSYEQYF
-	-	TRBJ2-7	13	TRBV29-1	TGCAGCGTTGAATCGAAGGGGCCCTACGAGCAGTACTTC	CSVESKGPYEQYF